This T cell receptor beta chain was recorded in a study of T cell repertoires in cytomegalovirus infection. The germline gives CDR1 MNHEY, CDR2 SMNVEV (reference sequence). The junction had 5 bases not matched to a gene; V was cut back by 1 base and J by 4 bases. CDR3 length: 15 amino acids. TCRdb fed the reads into MiXCR, producing one record per CDR3 protein. The data show roughly 51,000 distinct CDR3 sequences, roughly 20% seen once. In its sample, this clonotype was seen a few times. Its matching antigen is unknown. This specimen was CD8+ T cells from cultured PBMCs, taken from culture after CMV antigen stimulation. The sequence came from a human donor in good health (CMV status not recorded). Some clones in this sample may be carry-over from other donors' samples. The genes are TRBV27 and TRBJ2-7; TRBD2 aligns across 9 bases. The CDR3 here is CASSLWAGGPYEQYF. CDR3 sequence (DNA): TGTGCCAGCAGTTTATGGGCGGGAGGGCCGTACGAGCAGTACTTC.